The 31 T cell receptor beta chains below were found in one sample sequenced in a study of cytomegalovirus exposure and HLA in healthy donors. In the PCR, 60 Vbeta and 13 Jbeta primers were used. TCRdb's copy holds only in-frame clones and misses some; the assay was immunoSEQ multiplex PCR. There are some 100,000 clones in the sample; about 75% occur only once, and roughly a tenth lies in the top ten. The sequenced sample was PBMCs. The receptors come from a man between 45 and 60 years old in good health and CMV-seronegative.

J is TRBJ2-6 and V is TRBV5-1, with 7 bases aligning to TRBD1. The ends lost 5 bases at V and 1 base at J; junction bases unmatched: 9. The CDR3 runs 17 residues. CDR1 and CDR2 from the germline V gene are SGHRS and YFSETQ. CDR3 nucleotides: TGCGCCAGCAGGCCTGGACAGGCAATTTCTGGGGCCAACGTCCTGACTTTC. Translating it yields CASRPGQAISGANVLTF.

The chain combines TRBV7-9 with TRBJ1-2, with D possibly being TRBD1 (5 bases). This CDR3 comprises 16 residues. Germline V CDR1 and CDR2: SEHNR, FQNEAQ (reference sequence). The V and J ends lost 4 bases and 8 bases respectively, with 23 bases between them. This CDR3 is CASSSLQAARATGYTF. CDR3 DNA: TGTGCCAGCAGCTCCCTCCAGGCCGCCAGGGCCACCGGCTACACCTTC. The variable domain in full, completed from reference TRBV7-9 and TRBJ1-2, reads DTGVSQNPRHKITKRGQNVTFRCDPISEHNRLYWYRQTLGQGPEFLTYFQNEAQLEKSRLLSDRFSAERPKGSFSTLEIQRTEQGDSAMYLCASSSLQAARATGYTFGSGTRLTVV.

V gene TRBV15 combines with J gene TRBJ2-5, with 9 bases that match TRBD1. Germline V lookup: CDR1 LNHNV, CDR2 YYDKDF (reference sequence). V trimming: 5 bases; J trimming: 5 bases; junction bases outside the gene matches: 9. The CDR3 sequence is 15 residues long. CDR3 region: CATSLGTGWYETQYF. The CDR3 DNA follows: TGTGCCACCAGCCTCGGGACAGGGTGGTATGAGACCCAGTACTTC.

J is TRBJ1-5 and V is TRBV28; maybe TRBD1 (6 bases). The ends were cut back, 4 bases at V and 3 bases at J, with 10 bases in the middle. CDR1 MDHEN and CDR2 SYDVKM come from the germline V gene. The CDR3 has 14 residues. The CDR3 region is CASSSDSNNQPQHF. Written as DNA, the CDR3 is TGTGCCAGCAGTTCGGACAGTAACAATCAGCCCCAGCATTTT.

This clone was found a few times. The V gene is TRBV2, the J gene TRBJ2-2; no reliable D call. The CDR3 has 12 amino acids. Between the trimmed V and J ends, which lost 6 bases and 6 bases, there was a span of 8 bases. Germline lookup yields CDR1 SNHLY and CDR2 FYNNEI. DNA for the CDR3: TGTGCCAGCAGGGTCGAGGCCGGGGAGCTGTTTTTT. Amino acids: CASRVEAGELFF.

The CDR3, as DNA: TGTGCCAGCAGCTTGTCGACCCTCAGGGCCTATAATTCACCCCTCCACTTT. Residues: CASSLSTLRAYNSPLHF. The gene calls are TRBV5-6 and TRBJ1-6, with D perhaps TRBD1 (5 bases). Germline assignment: CDR1 SGHDT and CDR2 YYEEEE. The ends were cut back, 1 base at V and 2 bases at J, with 13 bases in the middle. The CDR3 has 17 residues.

This clone came up a few times. The rearrangement uses TRBV7-8 and TRBJ1-2; 8 nucleotides line up with TRBD1. This CDR3 contains 15 residues. Germline trimming cut 6 bases from V and 3 bases from J; bases unmatched to any gene: 9. Germline assignment: CDR1 SGHVS and CDR2 FQNEAQ. CDR3 sequence reads: CASSLMDREDYGYTF. CDR3 nucleotide sequence: TGTGCCAGCAGTCTCATGGACAGGGAGGACTATGGCTACACCTTC.

This clone showed up just a few times. The J gene is TRBJ2-7, the V gene TRBV7-2; D might be TRBD2 (7 bases). The CDR3 contains 15 residues. Germline assignment: CDR1 SGHTA and CDR2 FQGNSA. Deletions cut 1 base from V and 7 bases from J, with 17 bases between. The CDR3: CASSLGTRGGLEQYF. CDR3 coding DNA: TGTGCCAGCAGCTTAGGGACTAGAGGGGGTCTGGAGCAGTACTTC.

The chain recombines TRBV15 with TRBJ2-3; unclear D gene. V was clipped by 4 bases and J by 0 bases, with 5 bases between them. This CDR3 is 13 amino acids long. Germline CDR1 LNHNV, CDR2 YYDKDF (reference sequence). CDR3 residues: CATSIPSTDTQYF. The CDR3 region has the DNA TGTGCCACCAGCATTCCTAGCACAGATACGCAGTATTTT.

This clone occurred a few times. This rearrangement joins TRBV7-2 to TRBJ1-1; D perhaps matches TRBD1 (6 bases). The germline V gene encodes CDR1 SGHTA and CDR2 FQGNSA. The V gene lost 1 base and the J gene lost 6 bases, with 15 bases spanning the gap. This CDR3 contains 15 residues. CDR3 loop: CASSLEAGEGAEAFF. The CDR3 region has the DNA TGTGCCAGCAGCTTAGAGGCAGGGGAAGGGGCTGAAGCTTTCTTT.

The V call is TRBV15, the J call TRBJ2-3; TRBD2 agrees at 9 bases. The CDR3 totals 14 residues. The V and J ends lost 1 base and 7 bases, in that order; junction bases with no gene match: 3. Germline-derived CDR1 and CDR2 are LNHNV and YYDKDF (reference sequence). CDR3 amino acids: CATSRVLAGHTQYF. CDR3 in DNA: TGTGCCACCAGCAGAGTGCTAGCGGGGCATACGCAGTATTTT.

The rearrangement joins TRBV7-9 to TRBJ1-1; D uncertain. V was cut by 3 bases and J by 3 bases, with 5 bases left in between. CDR1 is SEHNR, CDR2 FQNEAQ, per germline (reference sequence). The CDR3 spans 12 residues. CDR3 nucleotide sequence: TGTGCCAGCAGCTTCTCAGACACTGAAGCTTTCTTT. As protein: CASSFSDTEAFF.

The CDR3 DNA reads as TGTGCCAGCAGTGCAGACACCAACACTGAAGCTTTCTTT. Protein sequence: CASSADTNTEAFF. The genes are TRBV2 and TRBJ1-1; D gene uncertain. With 4 bases removed from V and 2 bases from J, the gap between germline ends came to 8 bases. Germline V gene sequence: CDR1 SNHLY, CDR2 FYNNEI. The CDR3 is made up of 13 amino acids.

This clone was detected only a few times. CDR3 in DNA: TGCGCCAGCAGCTACAACCAGGGGACAGGGACCAACGAGCAGTACTTC. It translates to CASSYNQGTGTNEQYF. The J gene is TRBJ2-7, the V gene TRBV5-1, with 9 nucleotides matching TRBD1. The germline V gene encodes CDR1 SGHRS and CDR2 YFSETQ. CDR3 length: 16 residues. V shed 3 bases, J shed 5 bases, and the junction held 12 bases outside the gene matches.

The rearrangement links TRBV27 to TRBJ2-1; D gene unclear. Germline-derived CDR1 and CDR2 are MNHEY and SMNVEV (reference sequence). The CDR3 contains 12 residues. V lost 2 bases, J lost 6 bases, and 5 bases lay in between. In nucleotides, the CDR3 is TGTGCCAGCAGTTTAAACGGCAATGAGCAGTTCTTC. This sequence encodes CASSLNGNEQFF.

This sequence joins TRBV11-2 and TRBJ2-1; D is perhaps TRBD2 (5 bases). Germline-derived CDR1 and CDR2 are SGHAT and FQNNGV. This CDR3 has 13 residues. V was clipped by 4 bases and J by 7 bases, with 11 bases between them. The CDR3 spells CASSSLEGNEQFF. Written as DNA, the CDR3 is TGTGCCAGCAGCTCACTAGAAGGAAATGAGCAGTTCTTC.

V usage is TRBV4-1 and J usage is TRBJ1-6; 10 bases map to TRBD1. The V and J ends lost 3 bases and 10 bases, in that order; junction bases with no gene match: 12. Germline V CDR1 and CDR2: MGHRA, YSYEKL. The CDR3 consists of 17 residues. The CDR3 DNA is TGCGCCAGCAGCCAGGTCCCGGGACAGGGGAGGCAATCACCCCTCCACTTT. Translation: CASSQVPGQGRQSPLHF.

This chain links TRBV28 with TRBJ1-1; TRBD1 matches at 7 bases. With 5 bases clipped from V and 3 bases from J, the junction kept 6 bases outside the gene matches. The germline V gene has CDR1 MDHEN and CDR2 SYDVKM. The CDR3 runs to 14 residues. CDR3 loop: CASSPPGGYTEAFF. In DNA form, the CDR3 reads TGTGCCAGCAGTCCCCCAGGGGGGTACACTGAAGCTTTCTTT.

The V and J genes are TRBV5-6 and TRBJ1-5; a possible D gene is TRBD1 (5 bases). The CDR3 is made up of 13 amino acids. Trimming removed 1 base at V and 9 bases at J, with 11 bases between. Germline V lookup: CDR1 SGHDT, CDR2 YYEEEE. DNA of the CDR3: TGTGCCAGCAGCTTGTCGGGGGAAGCGCCCCAGCATTTT. Translating it yields CASSLSGEAPQHF. Full variable domain (rest looked up from reference TRBV5-6 and TRBJ1-5): DAGVTQSPTHLIKTRGQQVTLRCSPKSGHDTVSWYQQALGQGPQFIFQYYEEEERQRGNFPDRFSGHQFPNYSSELNVNALLLGDSALYLCASSLSGEAPQHFGDGTRLSIL.

The V gene is TRBV30, the J gene TRBJ1-5; D not resolved. This CDR3 is built from 16 residues. V gave up 1 base and J gave up 2 bases, with 15 bases separating them. CDR1 and CDR2 from the germline V gene are GTSNPN and SVGIG (reference sequence). Here the CDR3 DNA reads TGTGCCTGGAGTGCGCCCGGTGGAGTGGGCAATCAGCCCCAGCATTTT. Protein sequence: CAWSAPGGVGNQPQHF.

A note on this clone: The same CDR3 is also encoded by other DNA sequences in this sample. The chain carries TRBV6-1 and TRBJ1-1; 7 bases line up with TRBD1. The CDR3 runs 13 residues. V was pared by 5 bases and J by 4 bases, with 4 bases of the junction left unmatched. Germline V CDR1 and CDR2: MNHNS, SASEGT. CDR3 residues: CASSRQGATEAFF. CDR3 coding DNA: TGTGCCAGCAGTCGACAGGGCGCCACTGAAGCTTTCTTT.

The chain links TRBV6-6 to TRBJ1-2, with a weak D call TRBD1 (5 bases). The V gene's germline CDR1 is MNHNY and CDR2 SVGAGI (reference sequence). V lost 6 bases and J lost 3, with 14 bases in between. This CDR3 comprises 14 residues. In DNA form, the CDR3 reads TGTGCCAGCAGCGGGGGTGTAGGGGACTATGGCTACACCTTC. Translating it yields CASSGGVGDYGYTF.

The chain links TRBV10-3 to TRBJ2-7, with D hard to call. V lost 4 bases to trimming and J lost 5 bases, with 9 bases between them. The CDR3 has 12 amino acids. Germline CDR1 is ENHRY and CDR2 is SYGVKD. The CDR3 DNA is TGTGCCATCAGTGGCACGGTCGACGAGCAGTACTTC. It specifies CAISGTVDEQYF.

This clone was seen more than once but under ten times. The V and J genes are TRBV6-5 and TRBJ1-5; no reliable D call. Trimming shortened V by 2 bases and J by 7 bases, and 6 bases separated the two germline ends. Germline CDR1 MNHEY, CDR2 SVGAGI. The length of the CDR3 is 12 residues. In DNA, the CDR3 is TGTGCCAGCAGTTACGCGAACCAGCCCCAGCATTTT. As protein: CASSYANQPQHF.

V and J are TRBV18 and TRBJ1-3, with TRBD1 identical over 12 bases. Germline lookup yields CDR1 KGHSH and CDR2 LQKENI. This CDR3 comprises 16 residues. The trim removed 3 bases at V and 4 bases at J, leaving 4 bases unmatched. In DNA form, the CDR3 reads TGTGCCAGCTCACCTACCGGGACAGGGGGCGGAAACACCATATATTTT. Its protein product is CASSPTGTGGGNTIYF.

The V and J genes are TRBV27 and TRBJ2-7; D perhaps matches TRBD1 (6 bases). The CDR3 covers 16 residues. The germline gives CDR1 MNHEY, CDR2 SMNVEV (reference sequence). V lost 7 bases and J 4 bases, leaving 23 bases between the germline ends. The DNA of the CDR3 is TGTGCCAGCATAAACAGGGCTTCTAGGACCCCGTACGAGCAGTACTTC. It encodes CASINRASRTPYEQYF.

In nucleotides, the CDR3 is TGTGCCAGCAGTTCCCCGGGACAGGATCCCTACACCTTC. Translating gives CASSSPGQDPYTF. The chain recombines TRBV28 with TRBJ1-2; 8 bases align to TRBD1. The V gene's germline CDR1 is MDHEN and CDR2 SYDVKM. The V and J ends lost 4 bases and 10 bases, in that order; junction bases with no gene match: 8. The CDR3 sequence is 13 residues long.

V usage is TRBV28 and J usage is TRBJ1-1; TRBD1 matches at 8 bases. The CDR3 has 13 amino acids. Trimming removed 8 bases from V and 4 bases from J; junction bases left unmatched: 6. Germline V gene lookup returns CDR1 MDHEN and CDR2 SYDVKM. As DNA, the CDR3 is TGTGCCAGCCAGACAGGGGCCGTCACTGAAGCTTTCTTT. It translates to CASQTGAVTEAFF.

The chain has TRBV5-1 and TRBJ2-1; D may be TRBD2 (6 bases). This CDR3 region has 14 residues. V was clipped by 2 bases and J by 0 bases, with 6 bases between them. Germline V gene lookup returns CDR1 SGHRS and CDR2 YFSETQ. The CDR3 DNA follows: TGCGCCAGCAGCTTTAGCGGCTCCTACAATGAGCAGTTCTTC. Residues: CASSFSGSYNEQFF.

This clone turned up a few times. V gene TRBV29-1 combines with J gene TRBJ2-7; TRBD2 aligns across 9 bases. This CDR3 is 16 amino acids long. Looked up from germline, CDR1 is SQVTM and CDR2 is ANQGSEA. Losses at the gene ends were 0 bases for V and 2 bases for J; bases not matched to a gene: 8. CDR3 residues: CSVEDRGRGRTYEQYF. The CDR3 region has the DNA TGCAGCGTTGAAGATCGCGGGAGGGGCAGAACCTACGAGCAGTACTTC.

The rearrangement joins TRBV5-1 to TRBJ2-4, with D perhaps matching TRBD2 (5 bases). The CDR3 runs 14 residues. Trimming removed 4 bases at V and 6 bases at J, with 14 bases between. Germline V gene data show CDR1 as SGHRS and CDR2 as YFSETQ. CDR3 DNA sequence: TGCGCCAGCAGCAGGTTGGACTCGGGAAACATTCAGTACTTC. Its protein product is CASSRLDSGNIQYF.